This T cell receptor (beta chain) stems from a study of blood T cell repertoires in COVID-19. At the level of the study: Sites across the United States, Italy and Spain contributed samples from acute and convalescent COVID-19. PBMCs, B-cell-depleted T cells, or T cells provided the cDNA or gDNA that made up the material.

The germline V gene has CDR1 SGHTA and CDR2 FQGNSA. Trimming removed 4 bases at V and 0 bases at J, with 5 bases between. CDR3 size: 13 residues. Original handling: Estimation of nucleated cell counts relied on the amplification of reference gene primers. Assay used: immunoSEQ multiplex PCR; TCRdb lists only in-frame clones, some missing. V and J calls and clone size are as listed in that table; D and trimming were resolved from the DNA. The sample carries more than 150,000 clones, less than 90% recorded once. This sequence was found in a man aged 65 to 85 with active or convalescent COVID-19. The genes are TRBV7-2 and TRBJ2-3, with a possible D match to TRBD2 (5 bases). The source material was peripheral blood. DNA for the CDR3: TGTGCCAGCAGCTCTAGCAGCACAGATACGCAGTATTTT. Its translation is CASSSSSTDTQYF.